This T cell receptor beta chain was obtained from a study of blood T cells in healthy people across ages (dated by TCRdb to about 2015). Describing the broader study: In model experiments, roughly one uniquely barcoded TCR beta cDNA molecule per two T cells was captured by template switching. Using the same blood draw, the study looked at two additional independent replicas of 1 million unique cDNA reads for two donors, one aged 18 to 30 and the other aged 80 or older. The study measured age-related changes in TCR beta repertoire diversity using deep sequencing normalized with unique cDNA molecular identifiers. Donors of different ages were randomly distributed across sequencing lanes to avoid experimental bias. Four age groups were formed from the donors: young (average 16 years), middle-aged (approximately 40), aged (roughly 58) and long-lived (less than 85). The paper as a whole reports these results and caveats: As age increased, observed TCR beta diversity per million T cells dropped in a roughly linear way, and a significant reduction was already evident by age roughly 36. There was a strong correlation between observed TCR beta diversity and the percentage of naive T cells measured by flow cytometry. Total diversity estimates from one million sequenced T cells were considered lower bounds and underestimates. The long-lived group showed more naive CD4+ T cells, fewer expanded clones and increased TCR diversity than the aged group, suggesting age selection. Donor CMV infection status was unknown, potentially confounding age-related changes in expanded clonotypes. Because profiling used bulk unsorted PBMCs, naive and antigen-experienced compartments could not be compared conclusively.

Regarding this clonotype: No antigen is known for it. This sequence may be a read error, since a much larger clone differs from it by one base. No conserved phenylalanine or tryptophan is present at the end of the CDR3, so a read error is the likely explanation.

Systemically healthy Caucasian individuals from Russia, 39 in total and aged roughly 6 to 100 years, were included as donors. Around 10 milliliters of peripheral blood were collected from each donor into EDTA-treated Vacutainer tubes. Ficoll-Paque density-gradient centrifugation was used to isolate PBMCs, with at least 6.5 million obtained per sample. Trizol reagent was used to extract total RNA from PBMCs, with at least 6 micrograms per sample. For every donor, an aliquot of PBMCs went through flow cytometry to measure the percentages of naive CD45RAhigh/CD27high T cells. The protocol used for the library was 5' RACE. The reads were generated on an Illumina HiSeq 2500. A second about 7 to 11 cycle PCR used a sample-barcoded 5' primer and a J-beta primer mix. A template-switch 5' adaptor carrying 12 random nucleotides introduced a unique molecular identifier onto each TCR beta cDNA molecule. At least 3 million CDR3-containing paired-end reads were obtained from each sample. The Mint cDNA synthesis kit, primed by a TRBC-specific oligonucleotide, was used to synthesize first-strand cDNA from all RNA. All cDNA was treated with uracil-DNA glycosylase and then went through a first 18-cycle PCR with the universal primers M1SS and BC2_uni_R. For the original study's pipeline: Each sample was normalized by randomly selecting 1 million high-quality reads, each carrying a distinct molecular identifier. Reads sharing molecular identifiers were discarded rather than binned into consensus sequences. CDR3 identification, clonotype clustering and error correction used MiTCR with a Q25 quality threshold and the strictest error-elimination algorithm. A nonparametric unseen species model using Euler transformation provided a lower-bound estimate of total TCR beta diversity. Using fastp at Q25 and MiXCR, TCRdb reprocessed the public reads and kept productive beta chains. Rows matching on CDR3 protein sequence are summarized as one entry with the most common DNA and genes. In this record, the V and J calls reflect TCRdb's handling and not the investigators' own analysis. This sample holds 1.5 million to 2 million distinct CDR3 sequences; 28% were observed only once. The leading ten clones occupy 7.7% of the sample.

Termini included, the CDR3 measures 11 amino acids. CDR3 DNA only is kept here, 33 bases in frame from base 1. Between the V and J ends, shortened by 10 bases and 3 bases respectively, the junction contains 10 bases. The CDR1 and CDR2 encoded by the germline V gene are ENHRY and SYGVKD. The receptor comes from a woman in her twenties or thirties in good health. The sequenced sample was blood. The chain is assembled from TRBV10-3 and TRBJ2-7, with a tentative D call of TRBD1 or TRBD2, each matching 6 bases. This receptor carries the CDR3 CARRGIYEQYL. In nucleotides, the sequence is TGTGCCAGGAGGGGGATCTACGAGCAGTACTTA.